This T cell receptor (beta chain) derives from a study of blood T cell repertoires in COVID-19. Turning to the study itself: The United States, Italy and Spain provided the acute and convalescent COVID-19 samples.

Per the original data handling: Reference gene primer amplification gave estimated nucleated cell counts. The assay was immunoSEQ multiplex PCR, and TCRdb's table has in-frame clones only and misses some. That table supplies the V and J calls and clone size; D and trimming were determined from the DNA. The data contain 250,000 to 400,000 clones, about 90% of them singletons. The receptor comes from a woman under 40 with COVID-19, enrolled during active disease. The sequencing input was peripheral blood.

DNA for the CDR3: TGTGCCAGCAGTTCGACTAGTAACACCGGGGAGCTGTTTTTT. Translation: CASSSTSNTGELFF. The V gene is TRBV6-4, the J gene TRBJ2-2; D possibly corresponds to TRBD2 (6 bases). Trimming shortened V by 5 bases and J by 2 bases, and 9 bases separated the two germline ends. The CDR3 contains 14 residues. Germline CDR1 MRHNA, CDR2 SNTAGT.